This T cell receptor (beta chain) originates from a study of technical replicates of blood from a few donors. TCRdb keeps only in-frame clones here, not all; method: immunoSEQ multiplex PCR. The sample lists 10,000 to 15,000 clones; 93% were seen once. The germline V gene encodes CDR1 SGHRS and CDR2 YFSETQ. The V end lost 0 bases, the J end lost 4 bases, and 10 bases lay between the germline ends. The CDR3 covers 14 residues. This clonotype originated in a human donor in good health. Sequences were obtained from PBMCs. V gene TRBV5-1 combines with J gene TRBJ1-1; tentatively, D is TRBD1 (5 bases). The CDR3 loop is CASSLDGQGTEAFF. CDR3 nucleotides: TGCGCCAGCAGCTTGGACGGCCAGGGCACTGAAGCTTTCTTT.